Included here is one T cell receptor beta chain sequence, with context. Its specificity is not known. Clones were read by immunoSEQ multiplex PCR, and TCRdb kept only the in-frame ones, dropping some. The data contain about 140,000 clones, 80% to 90% of them singletons. This sample is part of a study of cytomegalovirus exposure and HLA in healthy donors. Study observations and caveats: It was about 150 TCR beta chains that were listed as cytomegalovirus-associated.

The CDR3 totals 16 residues. CDR1 is MGHRA, CDR2 YSYEKL, per germline. The ends lost 2 bases at V and 1 base at J; junction bases unmatched: 4. This clonotype was obtained from a woman under 40 in good health and CMV-seronegative. Specimen: PBMCs. The V call is TRBV4-1, the J call TRBJ2-2, with 7 bases lining up with TRBD1. CDR3 bases: TGCGCCAGCAGCCAACGGGACAGTATGAACACCGGGGAGCTGTTTTTT. This translates into CASSQRDSMNTGELFF.